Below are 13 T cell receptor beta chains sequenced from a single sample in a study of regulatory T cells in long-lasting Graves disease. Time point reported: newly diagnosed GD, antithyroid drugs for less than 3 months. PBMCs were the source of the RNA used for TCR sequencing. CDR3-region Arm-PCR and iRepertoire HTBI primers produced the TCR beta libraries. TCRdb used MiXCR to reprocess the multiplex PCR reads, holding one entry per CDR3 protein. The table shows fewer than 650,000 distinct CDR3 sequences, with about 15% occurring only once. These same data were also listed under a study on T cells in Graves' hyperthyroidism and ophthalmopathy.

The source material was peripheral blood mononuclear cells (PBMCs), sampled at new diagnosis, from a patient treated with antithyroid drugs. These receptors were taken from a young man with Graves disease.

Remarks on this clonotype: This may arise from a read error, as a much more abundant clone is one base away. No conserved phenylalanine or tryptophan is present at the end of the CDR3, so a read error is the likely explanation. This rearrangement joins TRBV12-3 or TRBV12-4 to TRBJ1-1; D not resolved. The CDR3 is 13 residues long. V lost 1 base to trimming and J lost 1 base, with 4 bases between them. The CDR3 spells CASSLVGNTEAFL. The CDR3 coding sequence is TGTGCCAGCAGTTTAGTGGGGAACACTGAAGCTTTCCTT.

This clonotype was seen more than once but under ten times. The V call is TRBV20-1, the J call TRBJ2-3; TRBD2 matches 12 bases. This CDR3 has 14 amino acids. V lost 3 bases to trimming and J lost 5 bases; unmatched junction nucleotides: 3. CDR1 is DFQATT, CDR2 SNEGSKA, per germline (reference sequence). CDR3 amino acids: CSASGTSGLDTQYF. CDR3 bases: TGCAGTGCTAGTGGGACTAGCGGGTTAGATACGCAGTATTTT.

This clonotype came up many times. The CDR3 is CASSQRGSDTQYF. CDR3 bases: TGTGCCAGCAGCCAACGGGGGTCAGATACGCAGTATTTT. This chain joins TRBV7-9 and TRBJ2-3; TRBD2 might be the D (6 bases). The germline V gene encodes CDR1 SEHNR and CDR2 FQNEAQ (reference sequence). Deletions cut 5 bases from V and 4 bases from J, with 10 bases between. There are 13 residues in the CDR3.

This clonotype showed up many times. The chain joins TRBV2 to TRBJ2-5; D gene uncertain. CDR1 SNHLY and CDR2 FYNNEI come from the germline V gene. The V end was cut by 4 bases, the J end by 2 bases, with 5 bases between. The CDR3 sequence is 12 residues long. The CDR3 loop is CASSAEQETQYF. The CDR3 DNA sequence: TGTGCCAGCAGTGCCGAGCAAGAGACCCAGTACTTC.

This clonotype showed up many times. CDR3 nucleotide sequence: TGTGCCAGCAGTTTCGCAGGGAGAGCTGAAGCTTTCTTT. It yields the protein CASSFAGRAEAFF. This chain links TRBV28 with TRBJ1-1; tentative D call: TRBD1 (5 bases). The CDR3 covers 13 residues. The V end was cut by 3 bases, the J end by 6 bases, with 11 bases between. Per germline, CDR1 MDHEN and CDR2 SYDVKM.

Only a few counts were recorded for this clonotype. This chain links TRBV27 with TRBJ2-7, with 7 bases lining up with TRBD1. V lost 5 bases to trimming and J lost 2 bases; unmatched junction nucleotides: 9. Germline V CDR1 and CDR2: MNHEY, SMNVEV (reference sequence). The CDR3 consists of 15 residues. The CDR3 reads CASSPLRGLPYEQYF. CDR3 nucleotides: TGTGCCAGCAGTCCCCTTAGGGGGCTTCCCTACGAGCAGTACTTC.

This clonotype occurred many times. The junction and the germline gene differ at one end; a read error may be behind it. CDR3 nucleotides: TGTGCCTGGCGGATAGACATCACCCGGGAGCTGTTTTTT. It specifies CAWRIDITRELFF. This chain uses TRBV30 with TRBJ2-2; D remains ambiguous. The V gene's germline CDR1 is GTSNPN and CDR2 SVGIG (reference sequence). This CDR3 has 13 residues.

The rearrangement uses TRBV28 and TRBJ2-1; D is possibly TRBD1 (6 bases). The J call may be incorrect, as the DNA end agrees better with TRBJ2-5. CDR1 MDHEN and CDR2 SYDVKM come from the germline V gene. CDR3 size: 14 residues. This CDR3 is CASSPHRVVETQYF. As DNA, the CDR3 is TGTGCCAGCAGTCCCCACAGGGTTGTGGAGACCCAGTACTTC.

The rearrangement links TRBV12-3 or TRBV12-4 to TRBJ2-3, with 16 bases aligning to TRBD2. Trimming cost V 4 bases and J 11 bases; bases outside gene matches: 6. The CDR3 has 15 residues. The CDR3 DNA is TGTGCCAGCAGTTCCGGGACTAGCGGGGGGGTAAGGCAGTATTTT. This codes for CASSSGTSGGVRQYF.

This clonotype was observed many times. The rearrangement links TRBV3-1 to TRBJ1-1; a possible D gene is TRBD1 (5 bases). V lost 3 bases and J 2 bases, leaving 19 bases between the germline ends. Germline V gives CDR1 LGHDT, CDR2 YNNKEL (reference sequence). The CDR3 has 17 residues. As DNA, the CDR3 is TGTGCCAGCAGCCACAATAAGGGAAGGGACCCCAACACTGAAGCTTTCTTT. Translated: CASSHNKGRDPNTEAFF.

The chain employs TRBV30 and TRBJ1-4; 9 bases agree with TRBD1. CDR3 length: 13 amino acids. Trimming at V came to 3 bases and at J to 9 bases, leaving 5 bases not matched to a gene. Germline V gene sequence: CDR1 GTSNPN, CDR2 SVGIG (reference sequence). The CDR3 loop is CAWSHGQGKKLFF. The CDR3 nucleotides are TGTGCCTGGAGCCACGGACAGGGGAAAAAACTGTTTTTT.

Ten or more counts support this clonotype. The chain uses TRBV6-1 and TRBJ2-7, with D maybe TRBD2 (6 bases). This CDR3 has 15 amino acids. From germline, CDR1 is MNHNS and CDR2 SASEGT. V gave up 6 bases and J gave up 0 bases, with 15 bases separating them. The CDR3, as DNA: TGTGCCAGCAGAACAAAGCGGGTTAGCTCCTACGAGCAGTACTTC. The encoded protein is CASRTKRVSSYEQYF.

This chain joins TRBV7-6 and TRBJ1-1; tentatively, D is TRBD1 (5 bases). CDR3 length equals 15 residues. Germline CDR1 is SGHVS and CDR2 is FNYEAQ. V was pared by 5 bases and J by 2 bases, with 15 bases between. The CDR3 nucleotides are TGTGCCAGCAGCCCTATCGAGTGGGGCAACACTGAAGCTTTCTTT. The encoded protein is CASSPIEWGNTEAFF. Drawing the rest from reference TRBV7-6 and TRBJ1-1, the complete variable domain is GAGVSQSPRYKVTKRGQDVALRCDPISGHVSLYWYRQALGQGPEFLTYFNYEAQQDKSGLPNDRFSAERPEGSISTLTIQRTEQRDSAMYRCASSPIEWGNTEAFFGQGTRLTVV.